A selection of T cell receptor beta chains follows, all from one sample in a study of blood T cells in healthy people across ages. TCRdb passed the 5' RACE reads through MiXCR, listing each CDR3 protein once. This sample has 1.5 million to 2 million distinct CDR3 sequences, with roughly 43% found just once. The specimen sequenced was blood. Receptors were obtained from a human donor in good health. Both conserved end residues are part of each CDR3. D genes are given only for firm matches. Only some rows state a clone size, as once, few, many or a class for expanded clones.

V gene: TRBV9
J gene: TRBJ2-7
D gene: .
clone size: .
CDR3 DNA: TGTGCCAGCAGCGTAGGAGTGGGGGCCTACGAGCAGTACTTC
CDR3 protein: CASSVGVGAYEQYF

V gene: TRBV4-3
J gene: TRBJ2-7
D gene: .
clone size: .
CDR3 DNA: TGCGCCAGCAGCCAAGACGACAGCTACTCCTACGAGCAGTACTTC
CDR3 protein: CASSQDDSYSYEQYF

V gene: TRBV5-8
J gene: TRBJ2-3
D gene: .
clone size: .
CDR3 DNA: TGTGCCAGCAGCTTTGGACAGACAGATACGCAGTATTTT
CDR3 protein: CASSFGQTDTQYF

V gene: TRBV5-1
J gene: TRBJ2-2
D gene: .
clone size: .
CDR3 DNA: TGCGCCAGCAGCTCGGACCTAGATCTTAACACCGGGGAGCTGTTTTTT
CDR3 protein: CASSSDLDLNTGELFF

V gene: TRBV11-2
J gene: TRBJ2-1
D gene: .
clone size: .
CDR3 DNA: TGTGCCAGCAGCTTGGGGGGCAGATTCTACAATGAGCAGTTCTTC
CDR3 protein: CASSLGGRFYNEQFF

V gene: TRBV7-6
J gene: TRBJ2-6
D gene: .
clone size: few
CDR3 DNA: TGTGCCAGTAGCCCTCTCGGGATTTCTGGGGCCAACGTCCTGACTTTC
CDR3 protein: CASSPLGISGANVLTF

V gene: TRBV12-3/TRBV12-4
J gene: TRBJ2-7
D gene: TRBD2
clone size: .
CDR3 DNA: TGTGCCAGCGGGGGGGAAACTATACTCAATGAGCAGTACTTC
CDR3 protein: CASGGETILNEQYF

V gene: TRBV7-2
J gene: TRBJ1-1
D gene: .
clone size: .
CDR3 DNA: TGTGCCAGCAGCTCGGGACATTCTGAAGCTTTCTTT
CDR3 protein: CASSSGHSEAFF

V gene: TRBV12-3/TRBV12-4
J gene: TRBJ2-1
D gene: .
clone size: few
CDR3 DNA: TGTGCCAGCAGTTTAGTTATCGGGGGCTCCTACAATGAGCAGTTCTTC
CDR3 protein: CASSLVIGGSYNEQFF

V gene: TRBV10-3
J gene: TRBJ2-5
D gene: TRBD1
clone size: .
CDR3 DNA: TGTGCCATCAGTCCGGGACAGGGATATGATCAACAAGAGACCCAGTACTTC
CDR3 protein: CAISPGQGYDQQETQYF

V gene: TRBV4-3
J gene: TRBJ1-4
D gene: .
clone size: few
CDR3 DNA: TGCGCCAGCAGCGAAGAGGGAACCCAGGGGGAAAAACTGTTTTTT
CDR3 protein: CASSEEGTQGEKLFF

V gene: TRBV20-1
J gene: TRBJ2-5
D gene: TRBD1
clone size: .
CDR3 DNA: TGCAGTGCTACGGACAGGGGAAAAGAGACCCAGTACTTC
CDR3 protein: CSATDRGKETQYF

V gene: TRBV4-3
J gene: TRBJ1-2
D gene: .
clone size: once
CDR3 DNA: TGCGCCAGCAGCCGGTCGTTGGACAGCTCCTTTAACTATGGCTACACCTTC
CDR3 protein: CASSRSLDSSFNYGYTF

V gene: TRBV6-1
J gene: TRBJ2-1
D gene: TRBD1
clone size: once
CDR3 DNA: TGTGCCAGCAGTTCGACAGGGGGGGTCGGCAATGAGCAGTTCTTC
CDR3 protein: CASSSTGGVGNEQFF

V gene: TRBV4-1
J gene: TRBJ2-3
D gene: TRBD1
clone size: .
CDR3 DNA: TGCGCCAGCAGCCAGACGAGGGACAGATATTCAACAGATACGCAGTATTTT
CDR3 protein: CASSQTRDRYSTDTQYF

V gene: TRBV29-1
J gene: TRBJ1-1
D gene: .
clone size: few
CDR3 DNA: TGCAGCGTTAGACCGCTGTCAGGCACTGAAGCTTTCTTT
CDR3 protein: CSVRPLSGTEAFF

V gene: TRBV13
J gene: TRBJ2-7
D gene: .
clone size: few
CDR3 DNA: TGTGCCAGCAGCTTAGGCCTAACGTGGGGCGAGCAGTACTTC
CDR3 protein: CASSLGLTWGEQYF

V gene: TRBV6-6
J gene: TRBJ1-6
D gene: .
clone size: few
CDR3 DNA: TGTGCCAGCAATCGTCCCGGGGATAATTCACCCCTCCACTTT
CDR3 protein: CASNRPGDNSPLHF

V gene: TRBV29-1
J gene: TRBJ2-3
D gene: TRBD2
clone size: .
CDR3 DNA: TGCAGCGTCGGGGGACTAGCGGATCTAGTGGCAGATACGCAGTATTTT
CDR3 protein: CSVGGLADLVADTQYF

V gene: TRBV18
J gene: TRBJ2-4
D gene: .
clone size: few
CDR3 DNA: TGTGCCAGCTCACCAAAGGACGGACTAGCCAAAAACATTCAGTACTTC
CDR3 protein: CASSPKDGLAKNIQYF

V gene: TRBV11-3
J gene: TRBJ2-1
D gene: .
clone size: few
CDR3 DNA: TGTGCCAGCAACCCGAGTGGCCAGAAGCACAATGAGCAGTTCTTC
CDR3 protein: CASNPSGQKHNEQFF

V gene: TRBV19
J gene: TRBJ2-1
D gene: .
clone size: .
CDR3 DNA: TGTGCCAGTAGTATGATGACGGGTGACAATGAGCAGTTCTTC
CDR3 protein: CASSMMTGDNEQFF

V gene: TRBV7-8
J gene: TRBJ1-5
D gene: .
clone size: .
CDR3 DNA: TGTGCCAGCAGCCGATCGAGGGGGAATAGCAATCAGCCCCAGCATTTT
CDR3 protein: CASSRSRGNSNQPQHF

V gene: TRBV28
J gene: TRBJ1-1
D gene: .
clone size: .
CDR3 DNA: TGTGCCAGCAAGGGGTCGGGCAGGGGAACTGAAGTTTTCTTT
CDR3 protein: CASKGSGRGTEVFF

V gene: TRBV6-2/TRBV6-3
J gene: TRBJ1-1
D gene: TRBD1
clone size: .
CDR3 DNA: TGTGCCAGCATCGATCCGGGACAGTACACTGAAGCTTTCTTT
CDR3 protein: CASIDPGQYTEAFF

V gene: TRBV5-1
J gene: TRBJ1-2
D gene: .
clone size: many
CDR3 DNA: TGCGCCAGCAGCCTAACGACAGGAAGCTATGGCTACACCTTC
CDR3 protein: CASSLTTGSYGYTF

V gene: TRBV11-2
J gene: TRBJ2-5
D gene: .
clone size: few
CDR3 DNA: TGTGCCAGCAGCTTAGATACCCAAAAAGAGACCCAGTACTTC
CDR3 protein: CASSLDTQKETQYF

V gene: TRBV7-8
J gene: TRBJ2-6
D gene: .
clone size: few
CDR3 DNA: TGTGCCAGCAGGGACGGGTACTCTGGGGCCAACGTCCTGACTTTC
CDR3 protein: CASRDGYSGANVLTF

V gene: TRBV6-1
J gene: TRBJ2-7
D gene: .
clone size: .
CDR3 DNA: TGTGCCAGCAGTCACAGGGTGATTTACGAGCAGTACTTC
CDR3 protein: CASSHRVIYEQYF

V gene: TRBV4-1
J gene: TRBJ1-2
D gene: .
clone size: few
CDR3 DNA: TGCGCCAGCAGCCATGGTGGTCCTGCCTACACCTTC
CDR3 protein: CASSHGGPAYTF

V gene: TRBV4-2
J gene: TRBJ1-5
D gene: .
clone size: .
CDR3 DNA: TGTGCCAGCAGCGTGGGGGCGGATCAGCCCCAGCATTTT
CDR3 protein: CASSVGADQPQHF

V gene: TRBV2
J gene: TRBJ1-2
D gene: .
clone size: few
CDR3 DNA: TGTGCCAGCATCAGGACCCGAGTCCTTAACTATGGCTACACCTTC
CDR3 protein: CASIRTRVLNYGYTF

V gene: TRBV11-1
J gene: TRBJ2-1
D gene: .
clone size: .
CDR3 DNA: TGTGCCAGCAGCTTACAAGAATTCTCCTACAATGAGCAGTTCTTC
CDR3 protein: CASSLQEFSYNEQFF

V gene: TRBV12-3/TRBV12-4
J gene: TRBJ2-3
D gene: .
clone size: many
CDR3 DNA: TGTGCCAGCATGGGCACAGATACGCAGTATTTT
CDR3 protein: CASMGTDTQYF

V gene: TRBV4-3
J gene: TRBJ2-3
D gene: .
clone size: few
CDR3 DNA: TGCGCCAGCAGCCAAGATCCTACAGTGTTCAGGACAGATACGCAGTATTTT
CDR3 protein: CASSQDPTVFRTDTQYF

V gene: TRBV4-1
J gene: TRBJ1-5
D gene: TRBD1
clone size: .
CDR3 DNA: TGCGCCAGCAGCCAAGATCTGGGACAGGGGGAGAATCAGCCCCAGCATTTT
CDR3 protein: CASSQDLGQGENQPQHF

V gene: TRBV7-9
J gene: TRBJ1-1
D gene: .
clone size: .
CDR3 DNA: TGTGCCTGCAGCTTAGGTTTTCCCGCCGGGAACACTGAAGCTTTCTTT
CDR3 protein: CACSLGFPAGNTEAFF

V gene: TRBV7-3
J gene: TRBJ2-5
D gene: TRBD2
clone size: .
CDR3 DNA: TGTGTCAGCAGCCCGACGTCAGCGGGGCGGGGGACCCAGTACTTC
CDR3 protein: CVSSPTSAGRGTQYF

V gene: TRBV20-1
J gene: TRBJ2-1
D gene: TRBD2
clone size: few
CDR3 DNA: TGCAGTGGTCAACCGGGACTAGCGGGGGTTGAGCAGTTCTTC
CDR3 protein: CSGQPGLAGVEQFF

V gene: TRBV9
J gene: TRBJ2-3
D gene: TRBD2
clone size: .
CDR3 DNA: TGTGCCAGCACCGGGGGGGGCTGGAATACGCAGTATTTT
CDR3 protein: CASTGGGWNTQYF

V gene: TRBV7-9
J gene: TRBJ1-2
D gene: TRBD1
clone size: .
CDR3 DNA: TGTGCCAGCAGCTTAGTAGGCCAGGACAGGCGCGGCTACACCTTC
CDR3 protein: CASSLVGQDRRGYTF

V gene: TRBV7-2
J gene: TRBJ1-4
D gene: .
clone size: few
CDR3 DNA: TGTGCCAGCAGCTTAGTATCGTCAGGGAGGGTGTTTTTT
CDR3 protein: CASSLVSSGRVFF

V gene: TRBV7-2
J gene: TRBJ2-1
D gene: TRBD1
clone size: .
CDR3 DNA: TGTGCCAGCAGCTTAGACTTTTCCGGGACAGGGCGCGATGAGCAGTTCTTC
CDR3 protein: CASSLDFSGTGRDEQFF

V gene: TRBV7-2
J gene: TRBJ1-4
D gene: .
clone size: .
CDR3 DNA: TGTGCCAGCAGCACGCTTCCAACTAATGAAAAACTGTTTTTT
CDR3 protein: CASSTLPTNEKLFF

V gene: TRBV12-5
J gene: TRBJ1-2
D gene: .
clone size: .
CDR3 DNA: TGTGCTAGTGGTTTTTACGGGGACATCGGCTACACCTTC
CDR3 protein: CASGFYGDIGYTF

V gene: TRBV25-1
J gene: TRBJ2-7
D gene: .
clone size: .
CDR3 DNA: TGTGCCAGCAGTCCCTGGGACCGCTACGAGCAGTACTTC
CDR3 protein: CASSPWDRYEQYF

V gene: TRBV10-3
J gene: TRBJ1-1
D gene: .
clone size: .
CDR3 DNA: TGTGCCACCAGTTCGGACACTAACACTGAAGCTTTCTTT
CDR3 protein: CATSSDTNTEAFF

V gene: TRBV29-1
J gene: TRBJ2-7
D gene: .
clone size: .
CDR3 DNA: TGCAGCGTTGAAGATGGGCACAACTACGAGCAGTACTTC
CDR3 protein: CSVEDGHNYEQYF

V gene: TRBV29-1
J gene: TRBJ2-3
D gene: TRBD1
clone size: .
CDR3 DNA: TGCAGCGGGACAGGGGACTCCTATTTCACAGATACGCAGTATTTT
CDR3 protein: CSGTGDSYFTDTQYF

V gene: TRBV4-3
J gene: TRBJ2-2
D gene: .
clone size: .
CDR3 DNA: TGCGCCAGCAGCCAAGGGACAGCGGACACCGGGGAGCTGTTTTTT
CDR3 protein: CASSQGTADTGELFF

V gene: TRBV29-1
J gene: TRBJ2-3
D gene: TRBD1
clone size: .
CDR3 DNA: TGCAGCGCTCGTCCTGGGACAGGCACAGATACGCAGTATTTT
CDR3 protein: CSARPGTGTDTQYF

V gene: TRBV20-1
J gene: TRBJ1-2
D gene: .
clone size: .
CDR3 DNA: TGCAGTGCTAGTTTGACAGTCACCTATGGCTACACCTTC
CDR3 protein: CSASLTVTYGYTF

V gene: TRBV28
J gene: TRBJ2-3
D gene: .
clone size: .
CDR3 DNA: TGTGCCCGCCGACCAGATACGCAGTATTTT
CDR3 protein: CARRPDTQYF

V gene: TRBV7-8
J gene: TRBJ2-3
D gene: TRBD1
clone size: .
CDR3 DNA: TGTGCCAGCAGCTCCACAGGGGGCGCGGATACGCAGGATTTT
CDR3 protein: CASSSTGGADTQDF

V gene: TRBV5-8
J gene: TRBJ2-1
D gene: TRBD2
clone size: .
CDR3 DNA: TGTGCCAGCAGCCAAGGACTAGCGGGGGGGCTGAAGACCCAGTTCTTC
CDR3 protein: CASSQGLAGGLKTQFF

V gene: TRBV11-2
J gene: TRBJ2-7
D gene: TRBD1
clone size: few
CDR3 DNA: TGTGCCAGCGGCCCCGGACAGGGGTCCTACGAGCAGTACTTC
CDR3 protein: CASGPGQGSYEQYF

V gene: TRBV27
J gene: TRBJ2-4
D gene: .
clone size: .
CDR3 DNA: TGTGCCAGCAGTATAGGAGGGGGGGTAGCCAAAAACATTCAGTACTTC
CDR3 protein: CASSIGGGVAKNIQYF

V gene: TRBV6-1
J gene: TRBJ1-5
D gene: .
clone size: .
CDR3 DNA: TGTGCCAGCAACTACCTGGGGGGGGCCGGCAATCAGCCCCAGCATTTT
CDR3 protein: CASNYLGGAGNQPQHF